This T cell receptor beta chain emerged from a study of shared T cell receptors in the human thymus. The germline gives CDR1 SGHDN, CDR2 FVKESK. V lost 0 bases, J lost 3 bases, and 3 bases stayed unmatched. This CDR3 region has 15 residues. Using immunoSEQ multiplex PCR, the repertoire was profiled, and TCRdb retains in-frame clones only, with some absent. The repertoire holds 500,000 to 750,000 clones, roughly 90% seen once, with 0.0085% to 0.012% in the top ten. This clone was observed a few times. Another study also made use of these data, one on human thymus T cells. According to that study: Biased V and J segment usage appeared in thymus and peripheral blood. Related work found strong thymic repertoire overlap between unrelated individuals.

The TCR comes from a boy in the first two years of life with a congenital heart defect. The sequenced sample was thymocytes. V usage is TRBV14 and J usage is TRBJ1-2; the match to TRBD1 covers 8 bases. CDR3 protein: CASSQDTGGDYGYTF. The CDR3 coding sequence is TGTGCCAGCAGCCAAGATACAGGGGGGGACTATGGCTACACCTTC.